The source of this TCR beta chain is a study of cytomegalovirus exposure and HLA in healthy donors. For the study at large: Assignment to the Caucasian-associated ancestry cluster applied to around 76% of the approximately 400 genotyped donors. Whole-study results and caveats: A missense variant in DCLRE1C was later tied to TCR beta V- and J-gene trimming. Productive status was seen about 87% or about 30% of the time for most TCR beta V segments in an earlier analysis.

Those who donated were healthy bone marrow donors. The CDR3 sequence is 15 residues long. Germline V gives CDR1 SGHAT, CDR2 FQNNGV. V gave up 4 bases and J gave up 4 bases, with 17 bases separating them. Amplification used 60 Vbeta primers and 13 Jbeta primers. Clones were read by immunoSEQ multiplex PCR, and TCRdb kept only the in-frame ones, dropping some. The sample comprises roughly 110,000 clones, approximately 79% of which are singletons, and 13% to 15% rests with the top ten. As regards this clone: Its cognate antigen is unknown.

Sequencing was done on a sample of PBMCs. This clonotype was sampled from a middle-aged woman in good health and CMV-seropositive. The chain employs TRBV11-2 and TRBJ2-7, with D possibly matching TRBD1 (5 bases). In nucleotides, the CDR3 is TGTGCCAGCAGCTCTCGTGGAGACAGCAGATACGAGCAGTACTTC. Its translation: CASSSRGDSRYEQYF.